A selection of T cell receptor beta chains follows, all from one sample in a study of blood T cell repertoires in COVID-19. Measured with immunoSEQ multiplex PCR; TCRdb has only the in-frame clones, and not every one. The top ten clones hold around 2.1% of a sample with roughly 190,000 clones, about 90% of them seen once. The sample was PBMCs or T cells enriched from blood (not recorded which). The receptors come from a woman aged 25 to 39 who had recovered from COVID-19. Both conserved end residues are part of each CDR3. Fields, in order: D gene, clone size, J gene, V gene, CDR3 protein, CDR3 DNA. The D gene is left open where the match is weak. Clone sizes are given selectively: once, few, many, or a class where the clone is expanded.

>TRBD1|NA|TRBJ1-2|TRBV9
CASSAGTGDNGYTF
TGTGCCAGCAGCGCCGGGACAGGGGACAATGGCTACACCTTC
>TRBD1|NA|TRBJ1-5|TRBV6-2/TRBV6-3
CASSGLQGAVGKQPQHF
TGTGCCAGCAGTGGACTGCAGGGGGCGGTAGGAAAACAGCCCCAGCATTTT
>NA|once|TRBJ1-5|TRBV19
CASSIRQFNQPQHF
TGTGCCAGTAGTATAAGACAGTTCAATCAGCCCCAGCATTTT
>NA|NA|TRBJ2-3|TRBV19
CASSITGSTDTQYF
TGTGCCAGTAGTATAACGGGGAGCACAGATACGCAGTATTTT
>NA|NA|TRBJ2-5|TRBV2
CASDRDRQETQYF
TGTGCCAGCGATAGAGACAGACAAGAGACCCAGTACTTC
>TRBD2|once|TRBJ2-1|TRBV11-2
CASSFQRENYNEQFF
TGTGCCAGCAGCTTCCAGCGGGAGAACTACAATGAGCAGTTCTTC
>NA|NA|TRBJ1-2|TRBV20-1
CSASLRAGGYTF
TGCAGTGCTAGTCTGAGGGCGGGTGGCTACACCTTC
>TRBD1|NA|TRBJ2-5|TRBV19
CASSNPLQGRQETQYF
TGTGCCAGTAGTAATCCTTTACAGGGGCGACAAGAGACCCAGTACTTC
>TRBD1|NA|TRBJ1-2|TRBV19
CASSIGGQGDHTF
TGTGCCAGTAGTATAGGGGGACAGGGGGACCACACCTTC
>TRBD1|NA|TRBJ2-1|TRBV6-5
CASSYRTGDYNEQFF
TGTGCCAGCAGTTACCGGACAGGGGACTACAATGAGCAGTTCTTC
>NA|NA|TRBJ1-4|TRBV4-2
CASSQDWKSNEKLFF
TGTGCCAGCAGCCAGGACTGGAAATCTAATGAAAAACTGTTTTTT
>NA|NA|TRBJ2-7|TRBV5-1
CASSFTGTVNEQYF
TGCGCCAGCAGCTTCACCGGGACTGTTAATGAGCAGTACTTC
>TRBD2|NA|TRBJ2-2|TRBV7-2
CASSLNSGRDTGELFF
TGTGCCAGCAGCTTAAATAGCGGGAGGGATACCGGGGAGCTGTTTTTT
>TRBD2|NA|TRBJ2-1|TRBV4-3
CASSQRDSGTFYNEQFF
TGCGCCAGCAGCCAAAGAGATAGCGGGACTTTCTACAATGAGCAGTTCTTC